This entry features one TCR beta chain sequence. Its antigen is still unknown. The CDR3 spans 17 residues. Looked up from germline, CDR1 is SGHNT and CDR2 is YYREEE (reference sequence). This sample is part of a study of T cell clusters in autoimmune cytopenias. TRB was amplified by touch-down multiplex PCR, primer pools A and B combined. TCRdb re-called the multiplex PCR reads, yielding one record per CDR3 amino acid sequence without DNA. This table holds 6,000 to 9,000 distinct CDR3 sequences. Each sample's input was roughly 250 ng genomic DNA, approximately 37,500 genome equivalents. Study-level points and caveats: A dominant lymphoma-associated repertoire apparently masked the cluster-lack signature in secondary cytopenia versus chronic lymphocytic leukemia. The T cell clusters came from computational analysis alone and lack functional validation. Clustering suggested that physiological T cell clusters were missing in primary autoimmune cytopenia patients.

The sequence was obtained from a human donor with an autoimmune cytopenia or autoimmune hepatitis (not recorded which). V gene TRBV5-4 combines with J gene TRBJ2-3; the D gene TCRdb calls, TRBD2, cannot be checked with no DNA. Sequenced input: peripheral blood. CDR3 sequence reads: CASSLLSSGENTDTQYF.